These 10 T cell receptor beta chains originate from one sample sequenced in a study of technical replicates of blood from a handful of donors (dated by TCRdb to between 2016 and 2019). Libraries were constructed by the immunoSEQ multiplex PCR assay. The source is immuneACCESS, and TCRdb retained only in-frame sequences with V and J called. Part of the clones is not carried over; for the studies checked, unresolved V genes explain less than half of this, and the remainder is unexplained. The sample table lists around 76,000 clones, less than 99% of them with a count of one. The ten largest clones take up approximately 0.21% of the sample. The material sequenced was T cells isolated from PBMCs. These TCRs come from a human donor in good health.

In its sample, this clone was seen once. The chain links TRBV6-6 to TRBJ2-1; tentatively, D is TRBD2 (6 bases). This CDR3 contains 13 residues. Germline CDR1 reads MNHNY; CDR2 reads SVGAGI (reference sequence). Trimming removed 6 bases at V and 2 bases at J, with 8 bases between. The CDR3 DNA reads as TGTGCCAGCAGGATAGCGGCCTACAATGAGCAGTTCTTC. This translates into CASRIAAYNEQFF.

V gene TRBV19 combines with J gene TRBJ1-5, with 7 nucleotides matching TRBD1. Germline V gene sequence: CDR1 LNHDA, CDR2 SQIVND (reference sequence). Trimming cost V 4 bases and J 3 bases; bases outside gene matches: 9. This CDR3 comprises 16 residues. The CDR3 sequence is CASSKVTGSNNQPQHF. The CDR3 DNA is TGTGCCAGTAGTAAAGTGACAGGGAGTAACAATCAGCCCCAGCATTTT.

The rearrangement uses TRBV7-8 and TRBJ1-4; D is unclear. This CDR3 has 13 residues. Trimming took off 6 bases at V and 8 bases at J, with 13 bases between the two ends. Germline V gene data show CDR1 as SGHVS and CDR2 as FQNEAQ. For the CDR3, the DNA is TGTGCCAGCAGTAGAATAAACGAGGAAAAACTGTTTTTT. This encodes CASSRINEEKLFF.

The rearrangement uses TRBV19 and TRBJ2-1, with 8 bases fitting TRBD2. CDR3 length: 12 residues. In germline, CDR1 is LNHDA, CDR2 SQIVND (reference sequence). J lost 7 bases, V lost 6 bases, and 2 bases had no gene match. The CDR3 DNA follows: TGTGCCAGTAGCGGGAGGGTAAATGAGCAGTTCTTC. It encodes CASSGRVNEQFF.

The chain carries TRBV14 and TRBJ2-3, with D hard to call. This CDR3 region has 17 residues. The V end was cut by 1 base, the J end by 2 bases, with 16 bases between. The germline V gene encodes CDR1 SGHDN and CDR2 FVKESK. CDR3 DNA: TGTGCCAGCAGCCAAGGGCCGAGCGCAGAAAACACAGATACGCAGTATTTT. This gives the protein CASSQGPSAENTDTQYF. The complete variable domain, with remaining parts taken from reference TRBV14 and TRBJ2-3, reads EAGVTQFPSHSVIEKGQTVTLRCDPISGHDNLYWYRRVMGKEIKFLLHFVKESKQDESGMPNNRFLAERTGGTYSTLKVQPAELEDSGVYFCASSQGPSAENTDTQYFGPGTRLTVL.

The chain recombines TRBV5-5 with TRBJ2-7, with TRBD1 identical over 8 bases. The CDR3 contains 13 residues. V shed 5 bases, J shed 2 bases, and the junction held 3 bases outside the gene matches. Germline CDR1 and CDR2: SGHKS and YYEKEE (reference sequence). In DNA form, the CDR3 reads TGTGCCAGCAGGGAACAGGGGGCCTACGAGCAGTACTTC. Protein product: CASREQGAYEQYF.

The V call is TRBV7-8, the J call TRBJ1-1; 7 nucleotides agree with TRBD1. V trimming: 3 bases; J trimming: 0 bases; junction bases outside the gene matches: 7. This CDR3 spans 16 amino acids. Germline lookup yields CDR1 SGHVS and CDR2 FQNEAQ. The CDR3 coding sequence is TGTGCCAGCAGCTTCCCGAGACAGGGAATGAACACTGAAGCTTTCTTT. Its translation is CASSFPRQGMNTEAFF.

In DNA, the CDR3 is TGTGCCAGCAGCCAAGATGCAGGGGGCGGCTATGGCTACACCTTC. Translated, it gives CASSQDAGGGYGYTF. This chain joins TRBV4-2 and TRBJ1-2; 8 bases fit TRBD1. CDR1 is LGHNA and CDR2 is YNFKEQ in the germline V gene. CDR3 length: 15 amino acids. The V and J ends lost 0 bases and 4 bases, in that order; junction bases with no gene match: 4.

This clone was recorded once. This chain links TRBV5-1 with TRBJ2-1, with 7 bases fitting TRBD2. The J segment lost 6 bases and the V segment lost 4 bases, leaving 13 bases of the junction unmatched. This CDR3 has 16 residues. Germline CDR1 is SGHRS and CDR2 is YFSETQ. CDR3 residues: CASSPLREIFINEQFF. CDR3 nucleotides: TGCGCCAGCAGCCCCTTGCGGGAGATTTTTATCAATGAGCAGTTCTTC.

The chain combines TRBV6-1 with TRBJ2-2, with D perhaps TRBD2 (6 bases). The germline V gene has CDR1 MNHNS and CDR2 SASEGT. V was clipped by 2 bases and J by 2 bases, with 12 bases between them. The CDR3 consists of 16 residues. The chain's CDR3 is CASSEWRGTNTGELFF. The CDR3, as DNA: TGTGCCAGCAGTGAATGGAGGGGTACTAACACCGGGGAGCTGTTTTTT.